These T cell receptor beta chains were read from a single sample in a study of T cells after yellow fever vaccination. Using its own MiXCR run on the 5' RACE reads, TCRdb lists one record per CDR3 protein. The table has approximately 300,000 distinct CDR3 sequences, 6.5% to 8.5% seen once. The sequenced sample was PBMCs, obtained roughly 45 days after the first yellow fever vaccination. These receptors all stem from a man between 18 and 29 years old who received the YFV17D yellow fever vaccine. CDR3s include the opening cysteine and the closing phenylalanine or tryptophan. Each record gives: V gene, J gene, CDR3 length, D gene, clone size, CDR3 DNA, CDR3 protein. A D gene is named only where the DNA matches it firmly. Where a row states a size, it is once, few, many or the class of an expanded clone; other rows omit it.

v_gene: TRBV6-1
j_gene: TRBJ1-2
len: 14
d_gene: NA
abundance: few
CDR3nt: TGTGCCAGCAGTGAACGTAGAGGGGGCTATGGCTACACCTTC
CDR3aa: CASSERRGGYGYTF

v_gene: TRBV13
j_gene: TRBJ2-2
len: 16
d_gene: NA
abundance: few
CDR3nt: TGTGCCAGCAGCCAAATAGCGGACCGAGCCGTCGGGGAGCTGTTTTTT
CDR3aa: CASSQIADRAVGELFF

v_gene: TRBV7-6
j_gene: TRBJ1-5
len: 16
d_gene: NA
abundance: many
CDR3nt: TGTGCCAGCAGCTTAGTTGAAGGGGCGGCAGGTCAGCCCCAGCATTTT
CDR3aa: CASSLVEGAAGQPQHF

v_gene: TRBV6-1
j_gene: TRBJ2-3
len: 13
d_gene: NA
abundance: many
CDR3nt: TGTGCCAGCGGGACTCTGAGCGCAGATACGCAGTATTTT
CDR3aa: CASGTLSADTQYF

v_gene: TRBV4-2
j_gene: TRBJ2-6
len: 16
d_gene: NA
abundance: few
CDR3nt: TGTGCCAGCAGCCAAGGGGCAGGGGCTGGGGCCAACGTCCTGACTTTC
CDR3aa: CASSQGAGAGANVLTF

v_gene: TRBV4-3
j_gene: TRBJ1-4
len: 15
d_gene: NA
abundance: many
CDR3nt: TGCGCCAGCAGCCAAGGCGCAGGCGATAATGAAAAACTGTTTTTT
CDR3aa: CASSQGAGDNEKLFF

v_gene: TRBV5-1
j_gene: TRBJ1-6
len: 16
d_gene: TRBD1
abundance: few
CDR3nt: TGCGCCAGCAGCTTGGACACAGGGGGCTTTAATTCACCCCTCCACTTT
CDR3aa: CASSLDTGGFNSPLHF

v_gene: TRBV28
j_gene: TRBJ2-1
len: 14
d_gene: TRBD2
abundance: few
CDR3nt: TGTGCCAGCAGTTTAGCGGGGGGGCCCTATGAGCAGTTCTTC
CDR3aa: CASSLAGGPYEQFF

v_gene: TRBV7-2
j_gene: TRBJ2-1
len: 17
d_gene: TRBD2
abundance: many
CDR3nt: TGTGCCAGCAGCTTACGGATACTAGCGGGGGGGAGGGATGAGCAGTTCTTC
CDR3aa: CASSLRILAGGRDEQFF

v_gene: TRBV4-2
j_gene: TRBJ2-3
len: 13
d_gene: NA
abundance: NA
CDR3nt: TGTGCCAGCAGCCACGGGCTGAAAGATACGCAGTATTTT
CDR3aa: CASSHGLKDTQYF

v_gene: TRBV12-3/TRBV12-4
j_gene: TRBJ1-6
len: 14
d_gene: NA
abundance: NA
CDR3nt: TGTGCCAGCACCGTGGGGCTCTATAATTCACCCCTCCACTTT
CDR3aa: CASTVGLYNSPLHF

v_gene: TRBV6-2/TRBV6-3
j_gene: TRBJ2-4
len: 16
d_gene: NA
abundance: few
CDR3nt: TGTGCCAGCAGTTACTCACCAACAGATTCCAAAAACATTCAGTACTTC
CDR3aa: CASSYSPTDSKNIQYF

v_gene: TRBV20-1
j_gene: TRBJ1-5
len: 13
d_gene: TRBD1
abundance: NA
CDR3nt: TGCAGTGTGGGGAGGGGGCTTAATCAGCCCCAGCATTTT
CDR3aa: CSVGRGLNQPQHF

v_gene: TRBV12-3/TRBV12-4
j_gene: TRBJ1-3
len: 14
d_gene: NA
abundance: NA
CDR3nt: TGTGCCAGCAGATCAGGACGGATGGGAAACACCATATATTTT
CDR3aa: CASRSGRMGNTIYF

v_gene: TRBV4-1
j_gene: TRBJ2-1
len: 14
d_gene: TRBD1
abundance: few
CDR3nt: TGCGCCAGCAGCCAAGCCGGGACAGGCAATGAGCAGTTCTTC
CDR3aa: CASSQAGTGNEQFF

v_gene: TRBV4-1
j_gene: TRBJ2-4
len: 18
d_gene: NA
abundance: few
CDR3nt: TGCGCCAGCAGCCAAGATCAGTCGGCGACACTAGCCAAAAACATTCAGTACTTC
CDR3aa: CASSQDQSATLAKNIQYF

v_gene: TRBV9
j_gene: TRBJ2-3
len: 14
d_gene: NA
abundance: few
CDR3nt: TGTGCCAGCAGCGTAGAGAGGGACTCAGATACGCAGTATTTT
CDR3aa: CASSVERDSDTQYF

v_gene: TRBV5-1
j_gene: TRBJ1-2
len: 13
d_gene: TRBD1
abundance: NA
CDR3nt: TGCGCCAGCAGCTGGACAGGGGAGGAGGGCTACACCTTC
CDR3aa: CASSWTGEEGYTF

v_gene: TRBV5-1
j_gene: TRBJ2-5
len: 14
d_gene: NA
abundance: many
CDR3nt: TGCGCCAGCAGCTTGGATCTCCCTCAAGAGACCCAGTACTTC
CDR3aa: CASSLDLPQETQYF

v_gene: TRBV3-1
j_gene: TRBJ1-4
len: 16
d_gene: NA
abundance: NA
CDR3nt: TGTGCCAGCACCCTGATGCAGGGTGCAACTAATGAAAAACTGTTTTTT
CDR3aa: CASTLMQGATNEKLFF

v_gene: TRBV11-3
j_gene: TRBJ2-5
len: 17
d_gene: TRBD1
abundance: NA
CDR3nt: TGTGCCAGCAGCTTAGATCACAGGACAGGCGGCGGAGAGACCCAGTACTTC
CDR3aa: CASSLDHRTGGGETQYF

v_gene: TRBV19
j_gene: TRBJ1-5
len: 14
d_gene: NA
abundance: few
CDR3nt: TGTGCCAGTAGTATTTATACTCTCAATCAGCCCCAGCATTTT
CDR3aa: CASSIYTLNQPQHF

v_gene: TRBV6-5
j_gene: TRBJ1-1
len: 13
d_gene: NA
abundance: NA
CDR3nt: TGTGCCAGCAGTTTACGGACGAAGGCTGAAGCTTTCTTT
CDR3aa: CASSLRTKAEAFF